Following are 8 T cell receptor beta chains from one sample sequenced in a study of T cell repertoires in cytomegalovirus infection. TCRdb independently ran MiXCR on the reads; one entry per CDR3 protein. Here the sample spans approximately 500,000 distinct CDR3 sequences, more than 15% being singletons. The source material was CD8+ T cells from PBMCs. Source of these receptors: a human donor in good health (CMV status not recorded). Some clones in this sample may be carry-over from other donors' samples.

This clonotype came up many times. The rearrangement links TRBV7-9 to TRBJ2-3; 7 nucleotides agree with TRBD1. Looked up from germline, CDR1 is SEHNR and CDR2 is FQNEAQ (reference sequence). With 4 bases clipped from V and 0 bases from J, the junction kept 10 bases outside the gene matches. The CDR3 loop spans 17 amino acids. The CDR3 here is CASSSAGQDTSTDTQYF. CDR3 DNA: TGTGCCAGCAGCTCGGCCGGACAGGACACTAGCACAGATACGCAGTATTTT. The complete variable domain, with remaining parts taken from reference TRBV7-9 and TRBJ2-3, reads DTGVSQNPRHKITKRGQNVTFRCDPISEHNRLYWYRQTLGQGPEFLTYFQNEAQLEKSRLLSDRFSAERPKGSFSTLEIQRTEQGDSAMYLCASSSAGQDTSTDTQYFGPGTRLTVL.

The table lists this clonotype with many counts. The genes are TRBV6-1 and TRBJ1-2; D call uncertain. Germline V gives CDR1 MNHNS, CDR2 SASEGT. Trimming removed 5 bases at V and 0 bases at J, with 13 bases between. The CDR3 has 15 amino acids. The CDR3, as DNA: TGTGCCAGCAGTTTCAACATCCAGACTAACTATGGCTACACCTTC. Translating gives CASSFNIQTNYGYTF.

This clonotype was counted once. The chain combines TRBV6-5 with TRBJ1-4, with D possibly TRBD1 on 5 matching bases. CDR1 is MNHEY and CDR2 is SVGAGI in the germline V gene. The CDR3 is 15 amino acids. Deletions cut 2 bases from V and 7 bases from J, with 14 bases between. The CDR3 sequence: CASSYAGEKGEKLFF. In nucleotides, the CDR3 is TGTGCCAGCAGTTACGCGGGGGAGAAAGGTGAAAAACTGTTTTTT.

There are a few counts of this clonotype. The CDR3 reads CSVRGQGGMNTEAFF. The CDR3 coding sequence is TGCAGCGTGAGGGGACAGGGAGGGATGAACACTGAAGCTTTCTTT. V and J are TRBV29-1 and TRBJ1-1; 9 bases are a match to TRBD1. The germline V gene encodes CDR1 SQVTM and CDR2 ANQGSEA. The CDR3 totals 15 residues. With V trimmed by 6 bases and J by 0 bases, 8 bases remained unmatched.

Many counts were recorded for this clonotype. The chain couples TRBV2 to TRBJ1-2; possibly TRBD1 for D (5 bases). V lost 6 bases and J 14 bases, leaving 16 bases between the germline ends. The CDR3 spans 11 residues. Germline CDR1 and CDR2: SNHLY and FYNNEI. The CDR3 region has the DNA TGTGCCAGCAGCGACCGGGACGTTGGGACCTTC. This sequence encodes CASSDRDVGTF.

This clonotype came up many times. The V gene is TRBV6-6, the J gene TRBJ2-2; the D is unclear. Germline values: CDR1 MNHNY, CDR2 SVGAGI (reference sequence). The CDR3 is 16 residues long. V was shortened by 2 bases and J by 0 bases, with 10 bases between the two germline ends. The CDR3 loop is CASSYRVAANTGELFF. CDR3 coding DNA: TGTGCCAGCAGTTACAGGGTAGCAGCGAACACCGGGGAGCTGTTTTTT.

This clonotype was counted between two and nine times. The chain links TRBV5-8 to TRBJ2-1; 10 bases match TRBD1. Trimming removed 3 bases from V and 8 bases from J; junction bases left unmatched: 8. The CDR3 is 15 amino acids. Germline V gene data show CDR1 as SGHTS and CDR2 as YDEGEE. CDR3 sequence reads: CASSSGTGELDEQFF. The DNA of the CDR3 is TGTGCCAGCAGCTCCGGGACAGGGGAGCTGGATGAGCAGTTCTTC.

The rearrangement links TRBV2 to TRBJ1-5; tentative D call: TRBD1 (6 bases). Trimming removed 8 bases from V and 4 bases from J, with 18 bases in between. From germline, CDR1 is SNHLY and CDR2 FYNNEI. The CDR3 is 15 residues long. The CDR3 spells CASRITGTRNQPQHF. CDR3 DNA: TGTGCCAGCCGAATTACCGGGACACGAAATCAGCCCCAGCATTTT.